This T cell receptor (beta chain) is drawn from a study of blood T cell repertoires in COVID-19. Study summary: The United States, Italy and Spain provided the acute and convalescent COVID-19 samples. T cells, B-cell-depleted T cells, or PBMCs provided the cDNA or gDNA that served as material.

Authors' analysis steps: Nucleated cell counts were estimated from reference gene primer amplification. Here immunoSEQ multiplex PCR was the method, and the copy in TCRdb shows in-frame clones only, minus some. That table furnishes V, J and clone size, whereas the DNA furnished D and trimming. There are roughly 240,000 clones in the sample; approximately 86% occur only once, and about 3% lies in the top ten. The TCR was taken from a woman aged 25 to 39 who had recovered from COVID-19. Sequenced input: peripheral blood.

The CDR3 coding sequence is TGTGCCAGCAGTACCGTCACCCAGGAGACCCAGTACTTC. Translated, it gives CASSTVTQETQYF. This sequence joins TRBV12-3 or TRBV12-4 and TRBJ2-5; D ambiguous. The CDR3 spans 13 residues. Trimming left V 5 bases short and J 5 bases short, with 12 bases between.